This is a list of T cell receptor beta chains from one sample in a study of glioma-infiltrating T cells. TCRdb called the multiplex PCR reads again in MiXCR, with one record for every CDR3 protein. The repertoire holds approximately 100,000 distinct CDR3 sequences, with less than 30% as singletons. Sequencing was carried out using glioma tissue, nonneoplastic brain tissue, or PBMCs (not recorded which). The receptors were sampled from a human donor with low-grade glioma or glioblastoma, undergoing nonglioma brain surgery, or in good health (not recorded which). The CDR3 runs from the conserved cysteine through the conserved F or W. Fields, in order: V gene, clone size, D gene, J gene, CDR3 DNA, CDR3 protein. D genes are given only for firm matches. Clone size is stated in some rows and not others, as once, few, many or a class when expanded.

TRBV24-1,many,.,TRBJ1-5,TGTGCCACCAGTGGGCCTCGGGCTAATCAGCCCCAGCATTTT,CATSGPRANQPQHF
TRBV7-2,many,.,TRBJ2-3,TGTGCCAGCAGCTTGGGGGGGCCGCAGTATTTT,CASSLGGPQYF
TRBV7-9,many,TRBD1,TRBJ2-5,TGTGCCAGCAGCTTAACAGGGGAAGAGACCCAGTACTTC,CASSLTGEETQYF
TRBV6-1,many,.,TRBJ1-1,TGTGCCAGCAAAGAAGGGGTTGGTAAAGCTTTCTTT,CASKEGVGKAFF
TRBV7-2,many,.,TRBJ2-1,TGTGCCAGCAGCTCGTCGGGGGACCCTTACAATGAGCAGTTCTTC,CASSSSGDPYNEQFF
TRBV6-1,many,TRBD1,TRBJ2-1,TGTGCCAGCAGGGACCCGGGACAGGTATTGGGCAATGAGCAGTTCTTC,CASRDPGQVLGNEQFF
TRBV19,.,.,TRBJ2-3,TGTGCCAGTAGTATTTCAGATACGCAGTATTTT,CASSISDTQYF
TRBV20-1,many,.,TRBJ2-1,TGCAGTGTTCAACAGGACAGTTACAATGAGCAGTTCTTC,CSVQQDSYNEQFF
TRBV4-3,many,TRBD1,TRBJ2-7,TGCGCCAGCAGCCTTCTCGGGGCAGGGGGCTACGAGCAGTACTTC,CASSLLGAGGYEQYF
TRBV19,many,.,TRBJ2-3,TGTGCCAGTAGTATGATGCTGAACGCGCAGTATTTT,CASSMMLNAQYF
TRBV7-2,many,.,TRBJ2-5,TGTGCCAGCAGCTTCTCGGGAGCCGGAGAGACCCAGTACTTC,CASSFSGAGETQYF
TRBV7-2,many,.,TRBJ2-3,TGTGCCAGCAAGGGGTGGAACACAGATACGCAGTATTTT,CASKGWNTDTQYF
TRBV3-1,many,.,TRBJ1-1,TGTGCCAGCAGCCAAGCAGTGAACACTGAAGCTTTCTTT,CASSQAVNTEAFF
TRBV7-2,many,TRBD2,TRBJ2-3,TGTGCCAGCAGCCCAGGACTAGGTCTGGCTAATACGCAGTATTTT,CASSPGLGLANTQYF
TRBV18,many,TRBD1,TRBJ2-7,TGTGCCAGCTCACCACGACAGGGGCAGGCGTACGAGCAGTACTTC,CASSPRQGQAYEQYF
TRBV6-5,many,.,TRBJ1-1,TGTGCCAGCAGTTACTCGAATGCAGGGGATTGGGCTTTCTTT,CASSYSNAGDWAFF
TRBV27,.,TRBD1,TRBJ2-1,TGTGTCAGCAGTTTATCTACCCCGGGACAGGGTATCTCCTACAATGAGCAGTTCTTC,CVSSLSTPGQGISYNEQFF
TRBV11-2,few,.,TRBJ2-3,TGTGCCAGCAGCTTAGGGGCCATGAGGCGGGTCACAGATACGCAGTATTTT,CASSLGAMRRVTDTQYF
TRBV12-5,.,.,TRBJ2-1,TGTGCTAGTGGTTCCACTCGGGACACGAACAATGAGCAGTTCTTC,CASGSTRDTNNEQFF
TRBV7-8,many,.,TRBJ2-2,TGTGCCAGCAGCCCTCGACCGGGGGGCTACACCGGGGAGCTGTTTTTT,CASSPRPGGYTGELFF
TRBV20-1,many,TRBD1,TRBJ1-1,TGCACCGGGACAGGGAACACTGAAGCTTTCTTT,CTGTGNTEAFF
TRBV5-1,.,TRBD1,TRBJ1-1,TGCGCCAGCAGCCCCCAGACAGGGCTAATGAACACTGGAGCTTTCTTT,CASSPQTGLMNTGAFF
TRBV5-1,.,.,TRBJ2-1,TGCGCCAGCAGCTTGGCCGCGGGCTCCTACAATGAGCAGTTCTTC,CASSLAAGSYNEQFF
TRBV18,many,TRBD2,TRBJ2-1,TGTGCCAGCTCACTGGGACTAGCGGGAGACAATGAGCAGTTCTTC,CASSLGLAGDNEQFF
TRBV7-3,many,.,TRBJ2-3,TGTGCCAGCAGCCTCGAAGGGTATCCTCCCCAGTATTTT,CASSLEGYPPQYF
TRBV11-2,many,TRBD2,TRBJ2-1,TGTGCCAGCAACCTAGCGGATGAGCAGTTCTTC,CASNLADEQFF
TRBV3-1,many,.,TRBJ1-6,TGTGCCAGCAGCCAAGGACCACAGGGTAATTCACCCCTCCACTTT,CASSQGPQGNSPLHF
TRBV10-3,many,.,TRBJ1-1,TGTGCCATCAGTGAGTCGCAGGACCTGAACACTGAAGCTTTCTTT,CAISESQDLNTEAFF
TRBV20-1,many,.,TRBJ1-1,TGCAGTGCTTGCCGAGACACCAACACTGAAGCTTTCTTT,CSACRDTNTEAFF
TRBV6-5,.,TRBD1,TRBJ2-7,TGTGCCAGCAGTTTCCTGGATGGACAGGGGTTCTACGAGCAGTACTTC,CASSFLDGQGFYEQYF
TRBV6-2/TRBV6-3,once,TRBD1,TRBJ2-3,TGTGCCAGCAGTTACCAGGGACAGATCACGGGAGATACGCAGTATTTT,CASSYQGQITGDTQYF
TRBV6-1,many,TRBD2,TRBJ2-3,TGTGCCAGCAGAAAGCGACTAGCGCCTAGCACAGATACGCAGTATTTT,CASRKRLAPSTDTQYF
TRBV7-9,.,.,TRBJ2-5,TGTGCCAGCAGCTCCTTCAAGCAAGAGACCCAGTACTTC,CASSSFKQETQYF
TRBV6-2/TRBV6-3,many,.,TRBJ2-7,TGTGCCAGCACCACTACCGGGGGAGGCTCTTCCGAGCAGTACTTC,CASTTTGGGSSEQYF
TRBV24-1,many,TRBD1,TRBJ1-2,TGTGCCACCAGTGATCAGACAGGGGACTATGGCTACACCTTC,CATSDQTGDYGYTF
TRBV7-2,many,.,TRBJ1-3,TGTGCCAGCAGCCCCGTATATGCGAGCTCTGGAAACACCATATATTTT,CASSPVYASSGNTIYF
TRBV28,many,TRBD2,TRBJ2-1,TGTGCCAGCAGTCCCGGGACTACTGACAATGAGCAGTTCTTC,CASSPGTTDNEQFF
TRBV20-1,many,TRBD2,TRBJ2-1,TGCAGTGCTAGAGCCTTCGAAGTTCTAGCGGGAGGCCCCTCCTACAATGAGCAGTTCTTC,CSARAFEVLAGGPSYNEQFF
TRBV29-1,.,TRBD1,TRBJ1-3,TGCAGCGTTACGAACAGGGGAGGAAACACCATATATTTT,CSVTNRGGNTIYF
TRBV28,many,.,TRBJ1-1,TGTGCCAGCAGTTTACCCCAAAGAGGGAGGGGAAAAGCTTTCTTT,CASSLPQRGRGKAFF
TRBV20-1,many,TRBD2,TRBJ2-5,TGCAGTGCTAGAGTTGGCGGGAGAAAAGAAGAGACCCAGTACTTC,CSARVGGRKEETQYF
TRBV29-1,few,.,TRBJ1-3,TGCAGCGTTAGGGGGACTGGAAACACCATATATTTT,CSVRGTGNTIYF